This passage covers 30 T cell receptor beta chains from one sample sequenced in a study of CD8+ T cells in alopecia areata. The sample's treatment: oral pan-JAK inhibitor, 5-10 mg twice daily. After isolation, RNA underwent reverse transcription to generate cDNA as the sequencing template. Produced via immunoSEQ multiplex PCR; TCRdb's table is partial and in-frame only. The sample consists of about 250,000 clones, 60% of them appearing once. The sample here was CD4+ T cells sorted from blood, taken around week 54, from a patient treated with tofacitinib. The receptors shown here come from a human donor with alopecia areata.

The V call is TRBV9, the J call TRBJ1-4, with D unresolved. CDR1 SGDLS and CDR2 YYNGEE come from the germline V gene. The CDR3 is 15 residues long. V was shortened by 4 bases and J by 4 bases, with 14 bases between the two germline ends. This chain's CDR3 is CASSPRTSDNEKLFF. CDR3 coding DNA: TGTGCCAGCAGCCCGCGGACGTCGGATAATGAAAAACTGTTTTTT.

V is TRBV30 and J is TRBJ2-3; D is ambiguous. The CDR3 sequence is 11 residues long. Trimming cost V 1 base and J 4 bases, with 3 bases left between them. Germline loops: CDR1 GTSNPN, CDR2 SVGIG (reference sequence). For the CDR3, the DNA is TGTGCCTGGAGTGGGGCAGATACGCAGTATTTT. It translates to CAWSGADTQYF.

This clone was picked up one time. This sequence joins TRBV5-1 and TRBJ2-7, with TRBD2 matching over 9 bases. CDR1 and CDR2 from the germline V gene are SGHRS and YFSETQ. The CDR3 sequence is 16 residues long. Trimming at V came to 2 bases and at J to 3 bases, leaving 9 bases not matched to a gene. CDR3 residues: CASSFLVAGDIYEQYF. CDR3 in DNA: TGCGCCAGCAGCTTTTTGGTAGCGGGGGATATCTACGAGCAGTACTTC.

This clone was detected ten times or more. This chain uses TRBV7-9 with TRBJ1-2; the D gene is possibly TRBD1 (5 bases). Looked up from germline, CDR1 is SEHNR and CDR2 is FQNEAQ (reference sequence). The V and J ends lost 5 bases and 5 bases respectively, with 15 bases between them. CDR3 length: 14 residues. CDR3 sequence: CASSPRGNRYGYTF. CDR3 in DNA: TGTGCCAGCAGCCCACGGGGGAATCGATATGGCTACACCTTC.

V and J are TRBV7-2 and TRBJ2-5; D is ambiguous. The ends were cut back, 6 bases at V and 5 bases at J, with 13 bases in the middle. This CDR3 has 13 amino acids. Per germline, CDR1 SGHTA and CDR2 FQGNSA. The CDR3 nucleotides are TGTGCCAGCAGAAAGTGGGCATTGGAGACCCAGTACTTC. Its translation is CASRKWALETQYF.

The genes are TRBV10-3 and TRBJ2-3; D is tentatively TRBD1 or TRBD2 (6 bases each). The length of the CDR3 is 16 residues. Trimming stripped 4 bases from V and 4 bases from J, with 18 bases between. Germline CDR1 ENHRY, CDR2 SYGVKD. The chain's CDR3 is CAISALRGQEADTQYF. Here the CDR3 DNA reads TGTGCCATCAGTGCCTTACGGGGGCAGGAGGCAGATACGCAGTATTTT.

This rearrangement joins TRBV5-1 to TRBJ2-3, with D unclear. This CDR3 region has 12 residues. Trimming took off 7 bases at V and 4 bases at J, with 10 bases between the two ends. Germline CDR1 and CDR2: SGHRS and YFSETQ. As DNA, the CDR3 is TGCGCCAGCGCGGATGGCCCAGATACGCAGTATTTT. Protein: CASADGPDTQYF.

The chain couples TRBV6-5 to TRBJ2-3; D is perhaps TRBD1 or TRBD2 (5 bases each). Trimming removed 0 bases at V and 1 base at J, with 8 bases between. In germline, CDR1 is MNHEY, CDR2 SVGAGI. The CDR3 is 15 residues long. CDR3 sequence reads: CASSYSGDRTDTQYF. The CDR3 DNA reads TGTGCCAGCAGTTACTCGGGGGACCGCACAGATACGCAGTATTTT.

J is TRBJ2-5 and V is TRBV9; 10 bases match TRBD2. Germline V gene sequence: CDR1 SGDLS, CDR2 YYNGEE. The CDR3 is 16 amino acids. The J segment lost 5 bases and the V segment lost 0 bases, leaving 7 bases of the junction unmatched. CDR3 sequence: CASSVGSGGAVETQYF. CDR3 DNA sequence: TGTGCCAGCAGCGTAGGGAGCGGGGGGGCCGTGGAGACCCAGTACTTC.

This chain joins TRBV30 and TRBJ1-1; weak D call: TRBD1 (6 bases). Germline V CDR1 and CDR2: GTSNPN, SVGIG (reference sequence). CDR3 length: 13 amino acids. V dropped 2 bases and J dropped 6 bases, with 13 bases sitting between them. This chain's CDR3 is CAWSPFTGSEAFF. The DNA of the CDR3 is TGTGCCTGGAGTCCCTTTACAGGGTCTGAAGCTTTCTTT.

The chain carries TRBV11-1 and TRBJ2-6; D is ambiguous. V lost 6 bases to trimming and J lost 0 bases, with 18 bases between them. Germline-derived CDR1 and CDR2 are SGHAT and FQDESV (reference sequence). The CDR3 is made up of 18 amino acids. This chain's CDR3 is CASSDLGPLYSGANVLTF. DNA of the CDR3: TGTGCCAGCAGTGACCTCGGACCGCTCTACTCTGGGGCCAACGTCCTGACTTTC.

This rearrangement joins TRBV29-1 to TRBJ1-2, with TRBD1 as a possible D gene (5 bases). CDR1 and CDR2 from the germline V gene are SQVTM and ANQGSEA. The CDR3 contains 15 residues. Deletions cut 4 bases from V and 2 bases from J, with 17 bases between. The CDR3 loop is CSVVGGTANNYGYTF. The CDR3 bases are TGCAGCGTTGTGGGTGGGACGGCTAACAACTATGGCTACACCTTC.

V and J are TRBV25-1 and TRBJ1-2; TRBD1 aligns across 8 bases. In germline, CDR1 is MGHDK, CDR2 SYGVNS. There are 15 residues in the CDR3. V shed 8 bases, J shed 8 bases, and the junction held 16 bases outside the gene matches. The CDR3 DNA reads as TGTGCCAGCCTAGCCGGGACAGGCCATCTGGGGGGCTACACCTTC. It specifies CASLAGTGHLGGYTF.

The CDR3 is CASSLRWSGATDTQYF. The CDR3 region has the DNA TGCGCCAGCAGCCTCCGGTGGAGCGGGGCCACAGATACGCAGTATTTT. The chain uses TRBV5-1 and TRBJ2-3; 7 nucleotides line up with TRBD2. Germline V CDR1 and CDR2: SGHRS, YFSETQ. V trimming: 4 bases; J trimming: 2 bases; junction bases outside the gene matches: 10. The CDR3 covers 16 residues.

This clone was counted a single time. The chain has TRBV5-1 and TRBJ2-3; tentative D call: TRBD1 (5 bases). Germline V CDR1 and CDR2: SGHRS, YFSETQ. Trimming stripped 0 bases from V and 6 bases from J, with 17 bases between. This CDR3 has 16 amino acids. This chain's CDR3 is CASSLAIDSKGDTQYF. CDR3 sequence (DNA): TGCGCCAGCAGCTTGGCAATAGACAGTAAAGGCGATACGCAGTATTTT.

This clone was seen a handful of times. CDR3 sequence (DNA): TGTGCCAGTAGTATGGATCTCCAGGGGGCGAGAGATACGCAGTATTTT. Protein sequence: CASSMDLQGARDTQYF. The rearrangement uses TRBV19 and TRBJ2-3; TRBD1 aligns across 8 bases. This CDR3 spans 16 amino acids. V lost 3 bases to trimming and J lost 5 bases; unmatched junction nucleotides: 10. Germline CDR1 reads LNHDA; CDR2 reads SQIVND (reference sequence).

DNA of the CDR3: TGCAGCGTCCCAGGGGACAGAGCTTACTATGGCTACACCTTC. It yields the protein CSVPGDRAYYGYTF. The chain combines TRBV29-1 with TRBJ1-2; 7 bases agree with TRBD1. Germline V gene sequence: CDR1 SQVTM, CDR2 ANQGSEA. J lost 3 bases, V lost 6 bases, and 10 bases had no gene match. The CDR3 sequence is 14 residues long.

Comment on this clone: Its ends do not fully match the called genes, so a read error is possible. The chain couples TRBV2 to TRBJ2-5; D uncertain. CDR1 and CDR2 (germline): SNHLY, FYNNEI. The CDR3 extends over 11 amino acids. Here the CDR3 DNA reads TGTGCCAGCAGTGAGAGTTTGTCAGGCGACTTC. Amino acids: CASSESLSGDF.

This sequence joins TRBV4-3 and TRBJ2-1; D remains ambiguous. V was trimmed by 1 base and J by 0 bases, leaving 10 bases between them. The CDR3 sequence is 16 residues long. Germline V gene sequence: CDR1 LGHNA, CDR2 YSLEER. CDR3 region: CASSQGQESSYNEQFF. In nucleotides, the CDR3 is TGCGCCAGCAGCCAAGGGCAGGAGAGCTCCTACAATGAGCAGTTCTTC.

The rearrangement joins TRBV15 to TRBJ2-2; D remains unclear. Deletions cut 4 bases from V and 0 bases from J, with 12 bases between. The germline V gene encodes CDR1 LNHNV and CDR2 YYDKDF (reference sequence). The CDR3 totals 16 residues. The CDR3 is CATSNPPQTNTGELFF. The CDR3 DNA reads as TGTGCCACCAGCAATCCTCCCCAGACGAACACCGGGGAGCTGTTTTTT. Based on the CDR3 plus reference TRBV15 and TRBJ2-2, the full variable domain is DAMVIQNPRYQVTQFGKPVTLSCSQTLNHNVMYWYQQKSSQAPKLLFHYYDKDFNNEADTPDNFQSRRPNTSFCFLDIRSPGLGDTAMYLCATSNPPQTNTGELFFGEGSRLTVL.

There are a few counts of this clone. The chain is built from TRBV23-1 and TRBJ2-7; D is perhaps TRBD1 (5 bases). TRBV23-1 is reported as an ORF; its role is uncertain. The CDR3 contains 14 residues. The V end lost 0 bases, the J end lost 2 bases, and 8 bases lay between the germline ends. CDR3 in amino acids: CASSQSRGPYEQYF. The CDR3 DNA is TGCGCCAGCAGTCAATCTAGGGGTCCCTACGAGCAGTACTTC.

The chain carries TRBV29-1 and TRBJ2-5; D ambiguous. This CDR3 is built from 15 residues. The V end was cut by 1 base, the J end by 5 bases, with 17 bases between. Looked up from germline, CDR1 is SQVTM and CDR2 is ANQGSEA. The CDR3 here is CSVEVGALIMETQYF. As DNA, the CDR3 is TGCAGCGTTGAAGTTGGTGCACTGATAATGGAGACCCAGTACTTC.

The rearrangement joins TRBV4-3 to TRBJ1-5, with 8 bases that match TRBD1. Unmatched junction bases numbered 13, after V lost 2 bases and J lost 7 bases. Germline V CDR1 and CDR2: LGHNA, YSLEER. The CDR3 covers 17 residues. CDR3 residues: CASSQRLGPGGRQPQHF. In DNA form, the CDR3 reads TGCGCCAGCAGCCAAAGGCTAGGTCCAGGGGGCAGGCAGCCCCAGCATTTT.

Regarding this clone: A junction end diverges from the germline sequence, so it may reflect a read error. The chain recombines TRBV7-8 with TRBJ2-1; the match to TRBD2 covers 11 bases. The CDR3 contains 15 residues. Germline CDR1 and CDR2: SGHVS and FQNEAQ. This chain's CDR3 is CASSLAGGLNNEQFF. The CDR3 DNA reads TGTGCCAGCAGCCTAGCGGGGGGACTGAACAATGAGCAGTTCTTC.

V usage is TRBV27 and J usage is TRBJ2-1, with D possibly being TRBD1 (5 bases). The germline V and J ends were trimmed by 7 bases and 12 bases, with 25 bases remaining between them. Germline loops: CDR1 MNHEY, CDR2 SMNVEV (reference sequence). This CDR3 contains 15 residues. The CDR3 nucleotides are TGTGCCAGCAACTCCCAGGGCTACCCCACGGTTTCGCAGTTCTTC. It is translated as CASNSQGYPTVSQFF.

In its sample, this clone was seen a few times. This chain links TRBV10-3 with TRBJ1-2; no clear D gene. Trimming stripped 4 bases from V and 8 bases from J, with 17 bases between. This CDR3 is 14 amino acids long. CDR1 is ENHRY and CDR2 is SYGVKD in the germline V gene. DNA of the CDR3: TGTGCCATCAGTGTCGACCGGAGCTCATGGGGCTACACCTTC. Translated, it gives CAISVDRSSWGYTF.

This clone appeared a single time. The chain links TRBV7-2 to TRBJ1-2, with 9 bases that match TRBD1. V trimming: 5 bases; J trimming: 8 bases; junction bases outside the gene matches: 12. Germline assignment: CDR1 SGHTA and CDR2 FQGNSA. The length of the CDR3 is 15 residues. CDR3 nucleotide sequence: TGTGCCAGCAGCGCTCCGGGACAGGGTACACACGGCTACACCTTC. It specifies CASSAPGQGTHGYTF.

The genes are TRBV20-1 and TRBJ1-1; tentatively, D is TRBD1 (6 bases). Trimming left V 5 bases short and J 3 bases short, with 7 bases between. Germline V gene data show CDR1 as DFQATT and CDR2 as SNEGSKA (reference sequence). The CDR3 consists of 11 residues. CDR3 sequence reads: CSAGTHTEAFF. The CDR3 bases are TGCAGTGCTGGGACACACACTGAAGCTTTCTTT.

The V and J genes are TRBV6-5 and TRBJ1-6; D is uncertain. Germline assignment: CDR1 MNHEY and CDR2 SVGAGI. This CDR3 has 15 residues. V was cut by 6 bases and J by 7 bases, with 16 bases left in between. The CDR3 loop is CASSPARAGNSPLHF. DNA of the CDR3: TGTGCCAGCAGCCCCGCGAGGGCGGGCAATTCACCCCTCCACTTT.

The genes are TRBV9 and TRBJ1-2, with 10 bases identical to TRBD1. Germline-derived CDR1 and CDR2 are SGDLS and YYNGEE. J gave up 8 bases and V 0 bases, and 4 bases lay outside the gene matches. The CDR3 length is 14 residues. The CDR3, as DNA: TGTGCCAGCAGCGTAGGAGTGACAGGGGGCGGCTACACCTTC. As protein: CASSVGVTGGGYTF.